Following are 24 T cell receptor beta chains from one sample sequenced in a study of OX40 agonist ivuxolimab in advanced cancers. Repertoires were generated with immunoSEQ multiplex PCR, while TCRdb's copy carries only in-frame clones and drops some. The sample consists of about 73,000 clones, about 93% of them appearing once. The sequenced sample was CD4+ or CD8+ T cells sorted from blood, obtained in a trial of the OX40 agonist ivuxolimab. Receptor source: an adult with an advanced solid tumor such as melanoma, head and neck, liver or kidney cancer.

This chain links TRBV6-1 with TRBJ1-2; unclear D gene. Germline CDR1 is MNHNS and CDR2 is SASEGT. V lost 4 bases and J lost 2, with 8 bases in between. This CDR3 is built from 13 residues. CDR3 region: CASSGLQNYGYTF. The CDR3 DNA is TGTGCCAGCAGTGGCCTACAGAACTATGGCTACACCTTC.

The rearrangement joins TRBV6-5 to TRBJ2-5, with D maybe TRBD1 (6 bases). The ends were cut back, 6 bases at V and 2 bases at J, with 10 bases in the middle. The CDR3 runs to 13 residues. The germline V gene encodes CDR1 MNHEY and CDR2 SVGAGI. The DNA for the CDR3 is TGTGCCAGCAGAATAGGGGGACAAGAGACCCAGTACTTC. Its protein product is CASRIGGQETQYF.

The chain employs TRBV7-2 and TRBJ2-5; TRBD2 agrees at 9 bases. The J segment lost 5 bases and the V segment lost 1 base, leaving 11 bases of the junction unmatched. Germline CDR1 and CDR2: SGHTA and FQGNSA. This CDR3 comprises 17 residues. CDR3 region: CASSLEISGSFRETQYF. As DNA, the CDR3 is TGTGCCAGCAGCTTAGAAATTAGCGGGAGCTTCCGGGAGACCCAGTACTTC.

The rearrangement joins TRBV21-1 to TRBJ1-2; TRBD1 is taken as the D call from the table, unchecked against the DNA. TRBV21-1 is a pseudogene segment. CDR3 length equals 15 residues. CDR3 DNA: TGTGCCAGCAGCAATCGGCAGGGGTGGATCTATGGCTACACCTTC. Amino acids: CASSNRQGWIYGYTF.

This clone was counted between two and nine times. The chain links TRBV7-8 to TRBJ1-5; TRBD1 might be the D (5 bases). Trimming cost V 4 bases and J 5 bases, with 21 bases left between them. The CDR3 has 17 residues. Germline assignment: CDR1 SGHVS and CDR2 FQNEAQ. The CDR3 region has the DNA TGTGCCAGCAGCTCACTGGGGGGGGGTCGTAGGTATCAGCCCCAGCATTTT. Translated: CASSSLGGGRRYQPQHF.

The V call is TRBV28, the J call TRBJ2-3; 13 positions match TRBD2. Germline-derived CDR1 and CDR2 are MDHEN and SYDVKM. The V and J ends lost 7 bases and 6 bases, in that order; junction bases with no gene match: 13. The CDR3 has 17 amino acids. CDR3 residues: CASTSPKLAGGRDTQYF. CDR3 coding DNA: TGTGCCAGCACCTCTCCGAAACTAGCGGGAGGGCGGGATACGCAGTATTTT.

This sequence joins TRBV28 and TRBJ2-3, with 15 bases matching TRBD2. CDR1 and CDR2 from the germline V gene are MDHEN and SYDVKM. The CDR3 runs to 15 residues. The V gene end was trimmed by 8 bases and the J gene end by 7 bases; junction bases not matched to a gene: 7. The CDR3 region has the DNA TGTGCCAGCGGACTAGCGGGAGGGGGCGTGAATACGCAGTATTTT. Translating gives CASGLAGGGVNTQYF. The full variable domain, in which reference TRBV28 and TRBJ2-3 provide the parts outside the CDR3, is DVKVTQSSRYLVKRTGEKVFLECVQDMDHENMFWYRQDPGLGLRLIYFSYDVKMKEKGDIPEGYSVSREKKERFSLILESASTNQTSMYLCASGLAGGGVNTQYFGPGTRLTVL.

This rearrangement joins TRBV6-5 to TRBJ2-7, with a possible D match to TRBD1 (5 bases). The germline V gene encodes CDR1 MNHEY and CDR2 SVGAGI. Trimming took 2 bases from V and 7 from J, leaving 15 bases between them. The CDR3 totals 14 residues. CDR3 residues: CASSYPGTPGEQYF. In nucleotides, the CDR3 is TGTGCCAGCAGTTACCCCGGAACCCCAGGGGAGCAGTACTTC.

This chain connects TRBV15 to TRBJ2-7; weak D call: TRBD2 (6 bases). The CDR3 is 14 amino acids. CDR1 is LNHNV, CDR2 YYDKDF, per germline (reference sequence). V lost 0 bases and J lost 3, with 9 bases in between. For the CDR3, the DNA is TGTGCCACCAGCAGAGATTTAGCGGACTACGAGCAGTACTTC. This encodes CATSRDLADYEQYF. Full variable domain (remainder filled in from reference TRBV15 and TRBJ2-7): DAMVIQNPRYQVTQFGKPVTLSCSQTLNHNVMYWYQQKSSQAPKLLFHYYDKDFNNEADTPDNFQSRRPNTSFCFLDIRSPGLGDTAMYLCATSRDLADYEQYFGPGTRLTVT.

The chain uses TRBV18 and TRBJ2-1; possibly TRBD1 for D (6 bases). The CDR3 has 15 residues. The V end lost 2 bases, the J end lost 4 bases, and 12 bases lay between the germline ends. CDR1 is KGHSH, CDR2 LQKENI, per germline. CDR3 loop: CASSPEQGPYNEQFF. The CDR3 region has the DNA TGTGCCAGCTCACCAGAACAGGGACCATACAATGAGCAGTTCTTC.

This clone was seen once. V is TRBV29-1 and J is TRBJ2-6, with 12 bases lining up with TRBD1. The germline V gene has CDR1 SQVTM and CDR2 ANQGSEA. Trimming removed 6 bases from V and 15 bases from J; junction bases left unmatched: 12. The CDR3 extends over 14 amino acids. The CDR3 DNA follows: TGCAGCGTGCTGGGGGACAGGGGGCAAAGGGACCTGACTTTC. It is translated as CSVLGDRGQRDLTF.

The CDR3: CASSAIGTTITYEQYF. The CDR3 DNA follows: TGTGCCAGCTCAGCCATCGGGACTACCATAACCTACGAGCAGTACTTC. The J gene is TRBJ2-7, the V gene TRBV18, with 7 bases matching TRBD2. Germline V gene sequence: CDR1 KGHSH, CDR2 LQKENI. The CDR3 is made up of 16 amino acids. The trim removed 5 bases at V and 2 bases at J, leaving 12 bases unmatched.

The chain employs TRBV28 and TRBJ2-5; no clear D. This CDR3 has 11 amino acids. Germline assignment: CDR1 MDHEN and CDR2 SYDVKM. Trimming took off 6 bases at V and 5 bases at J, with 7 bases between the two ends. The CDR3 region is CASRLLETQYF. For the CDR3, the DNA is TGTGCCAGCAGACTGCTGGAGACCCAGTACTTC.

This chain links TRBV4-2 with TRBJ1-1; the D is unclear. V dropped 3 bases and J dropped 1 base, with 9 bases sitting between them. Per germline, CDR1 LGHNA and CDR2 YNFKEQ. CDR3 size: 14 residues. The CDR3 spells CASSHQLGNTEAFF. CDR3 in DNA: TGTGCCAGCAGCCATCAGCTGGGGAACACTGAAGCTTTCTTT.

The chain couples TRBV6-1 to TRBJ2-1; TRBD1 matches 8 bases. Trimming took 6 bases from V and 7 from J; bases not matched to a gene: 5. CDR3 size: 13 residues. Per germline, CDR1 MNHNS and CDR2 SASEGT. The CDR3: CASRRTGINEQFF. CDR3 coding DNA: TGTGCCAGCAGGAGGACAGGGATTAATGAGCAGTTCTTC.

This chain joins TRBV29-1 and TRBJ2-3; 13 nucleotides agree with TRBD2. CDR1 and CDR2 from the germline V gene are SQVTM and ANQGSEA. This CDR3 has 12 residues. Trimming took 7 bases from V and 6 from J; bases not matched to a gene: 1. In DNA form, the CDR3 reads TGCAGCGGGACTAGCGGGAGTGATACGCAGTATTTT. This encodes CSGTSGSDTQYF.

This rearrangement joins TRBV7-9 to TRBJ1-2; 8 positions match TRBD1. Trimming at V came to 6 bases and at J to 4 bases, leaving 4 bases not matched to a gene. CDR1 and CDR2 (germline): SEHNR, FQNEAQ (reference sequence). This CDR3 has 13 amino acids. In DNA form, the CDR3 reads TGTGCCAGCAGTAATACAGGGGGCTATGGCTACACCTTC. Translating it yields CASSNTGGYGYTF.

The chain recombines TRBV19 with TRBJ1-5, with D unclear. V was cut by 0 bases and J by 6 bases, with 6 bases left in between. Germline CDR1 reads LNHDA; CDR2 reads SQIVND (reference sequence). The CDR3 consists of 13 residues. CDR3 region: CASSIERVQPQHF. The CDR3 DNA sequence: TGTGCCAGTAGTATAGAAAGGGTTCAGCCCCAGCATTTT.

The V gene is TRBV28, the J gene TRBJ2-5; no clear D. With 5 bases removed from V and 2 bases from J, the gap between germline ends came to 9 bases. The germline V gene has CDR1 MDHEN and CDR2 SYDVKM. This CDR3 has 13 residues. CDR3: CASSETSQETQYF. The DNA for the CDR3 is TGTGCCAGCAGTGAAACTTCTCAAGAGACCCAGTACTTC.

In this sample, this clone turned up once. V and J are TRBV5-1 and TRBJ2-4, with TRBD2 identical over 8 bases. The V segment lost 4 bases and the J segment 5 bases; nucleotides outside the gene matches: 5. CDR1 and CDR2 (germline): SGHRS, YFSETQ. CDR3 length: 14 amino acids. For the CDR3, the DNA is TGCGCCAGCAGCCTTCTTAGCGGGGAAAACATTCAGTACTTC. Translating it yields CASSLLSGENIQYF. The full variable domain, rest sourced from reference TRBV5-1 and TRBJ2-4, is KAGVTQTPRYLIKTRGQQVTLSCSPISGHRSVSWYQQTPGQGLQFLFEYFSETQRNKGNFPGRFSGRQFSNSRSEMNVSTLELGDSALYLCASSLLSGENIQYFGAGTRLSVL.

The CDR3 DNA follows: TGTGCCAGCAGCTTGACCTGGGACAGTGAGAACAATCAGCCCCAGCATTTT. Protein: CASSLTWDSENNQPQHF. The J gene is TRBJ1-5, the V gene TRBV7-8, with TRBD1 identical over 7 bases. From germline, CDR1 is SGHVS and CDR2 FQNEAQ. This CDR3 region has 17 residues. Trimming cost V 3 bases and J 3 bases; bases outside gene matches: 11.

The chain recombines TRBV6-4 with TRBJ2-1; 15 bases agree with TRBD2. The germline V gene has CDR1 MRHNA and CDR2 SNTAGT. With V trimmed by 6 bases and J by 8 bases, 8 bases remained unmatched. This CDR3 contains 16 residues. The CDR3: CASSRGLAGGQDEQFF. The CDR3 DNA reads as TGTGCCAGCAGCCGAGGACTAGCGGGAGGGCAGGATGAGCAGTTCTTC.

V and J are TRBV30 and TRBJ1-4; no firm D call. With 3 bases removed from V and 3 bases from J, the gap between germline ends came to 8 bases. The CDR3 length is 13 residues. Looked up from germline, CDR1 is GTSNPN and CDR2 is SVGIG (reference sequence). CDR3 sequence (DNA): TGTGCCTGGAGAAGGCAGCCTAATGAAAAACTGTTTTTT. Amino acid sequence: CAWRRQPNEKLFF.

This chain uses TRBV19 with TRBJ2-1, with 12 bases that match TRBD2. This CDR3 spans 16 amino acids. CDR1 is LNHDA and CDR2 is SQIVND in the germline V gene (reference sequence). V shed 6 bases, J shed 4 bases, and the junction held 7 bases outside the gene matches. The CDR3 sequence: CASSSVLAGGYNEQFF. CDR3 nucleotide sequence: TGTGCCAGTAGCAGCGTACTAGCGGGAGGATACAATGAGCAGTTCTTC.